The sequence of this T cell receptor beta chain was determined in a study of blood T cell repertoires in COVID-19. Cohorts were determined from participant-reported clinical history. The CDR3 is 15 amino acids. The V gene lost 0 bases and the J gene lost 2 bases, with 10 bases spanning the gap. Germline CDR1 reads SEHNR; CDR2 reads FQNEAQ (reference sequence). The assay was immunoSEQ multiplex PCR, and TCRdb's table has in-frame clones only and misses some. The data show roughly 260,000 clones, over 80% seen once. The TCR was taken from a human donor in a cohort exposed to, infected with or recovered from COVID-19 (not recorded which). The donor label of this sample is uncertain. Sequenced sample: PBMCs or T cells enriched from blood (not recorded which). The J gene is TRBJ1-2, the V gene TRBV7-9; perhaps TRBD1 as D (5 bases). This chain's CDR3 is CASSLASGTNYGYTF. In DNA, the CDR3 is TGTGCCAGCAGCTTAGCAAGCGGGACGAACTATGGCTACACCTTC.